The clone carrying this T cell receptor (beta chain) was found many times. TCRdb itself ran the RT-PCR reads through MiXCR, one entry per CDR3 protein. This sample carries 550,000 to 750,000 distinct CDR3 sequences, over 12% of them seen once, and the ten largest clones take roughly 3.9%. The CDR3 spans 13 residues. Germline V gives CDR1 SQVTM, CDR2 ANQGSEA. J gave up 5 bases and V 7 bases, and 6 bases lay outside the gene matches. The chain couples TRBV29-1 to TRBJ2-2, with 8 bases matching TRBD2. The sample was memory CD4+ T cells from blood. The clonotype was recovered from a female donor in good health, serving as a healthy control. The CDR3 loop reads CSAGERETGELFF. The CDR3 DNA follows: TGCAGCGCCGGGGAGCGGGAGACCGGGGAGCTGTTTTTT.